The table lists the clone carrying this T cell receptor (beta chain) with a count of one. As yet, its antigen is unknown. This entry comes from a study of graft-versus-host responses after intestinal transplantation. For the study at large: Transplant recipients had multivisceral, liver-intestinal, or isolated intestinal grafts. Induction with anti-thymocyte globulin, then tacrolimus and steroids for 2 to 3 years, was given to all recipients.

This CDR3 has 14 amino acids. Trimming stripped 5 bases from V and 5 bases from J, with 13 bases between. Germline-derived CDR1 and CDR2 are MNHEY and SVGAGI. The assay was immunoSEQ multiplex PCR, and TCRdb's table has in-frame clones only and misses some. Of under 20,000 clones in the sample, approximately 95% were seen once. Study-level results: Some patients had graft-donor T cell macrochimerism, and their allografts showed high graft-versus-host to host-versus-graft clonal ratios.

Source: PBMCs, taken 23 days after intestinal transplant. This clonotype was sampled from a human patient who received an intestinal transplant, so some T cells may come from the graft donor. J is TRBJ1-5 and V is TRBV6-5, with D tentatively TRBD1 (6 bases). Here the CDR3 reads CASSEGGYDQPQHF. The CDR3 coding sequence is TGTGCCAGCAGTGAAGGGGGGTACGATCAGCCCCAGCATTTT.